This entry concerns a single T cell receptor beta chain. Germline CDR1 is MDHEN and CDR2 is SYDVKM. CDR3 length: 14 amino acids. Trimming removed 7 bases from V and 13 bases from J; junction bases left unmatched: 11. This sample is drawn from a study of PD-1 blockade in classical Hodgkin lymphoma. Documented time point: cycle 4 day 1 (C4D1), after more than five weeks of nivolumab. Following autologous stem cell transplantation, relapse occurred in every patient, and exposure to brentuximab vedotin varied. This table comes from immunoSEQ multiplex PCR, and its TCRdb copy is limited to in-frame clones, with some not included. This sample has approximately 65,000 clones, with roughly nine tenths found just once.

The chain combines TRBV28 with TRBJ2-2; TRBD2 matches at 11 bases. Source: peripheral blood mononuclear cells (PBMCs), taken before the fourth cycle of nivolumab. The receptor's source is a human donor with classical Hodgkin lymphoma. This CDR3 is CASIGTTSGIGLFF. The CDR3 nucleotides read TGTGCCAGCATTGGGACGACTAGCGGGATAGGGCTGTTTTTT.